A single sample gave rise to the 26 T cell receptor beta chains below, sequenced in a study of cytomegalovirus exposure and HLA in healthy donors. 13 Jbeta primers and 60 Vbeta primers were used for the PCR. Assay used: immunoSEQ multiplex PCR; TCRdb lists only in-frame clones, some missing. The table has more than 150,000 clones, about four fifths seen once. The sample taken for sequencing was PBMCs. The receptor set was obtained from a girl aged 5-17 years in good health and CMV-seropositive.

The rearrangement joins TRBV4-3 to TRBJ2-4; D is perhaps TRBD1 (5 bases). The CDR3 loop spans 15 amino acids. Germline CDR1 reads LGHNA; CDR2 reads YSLEER. V was shortened by 0 bases and J by 7 bases, with 13 bases between the two germline ends. DNA of the CDR3: TGCGCCAGCAGCCAAGATGTCCCAGGGTGGAACATTCAGTACTTC. Residues: CASSQDVPGWNIQYF.

V and J are TRBV7-9 and TRBJ2-7; a possible D gene is TRBD2 (5 bases). Germline CDR1 and CDR2: SEHNR and FQNEAQ (reference sequence). The V end lost 4 bases, the J end lost 0 bases, and 16 bases lay between the germline ends. The CDR3 sequence is 16 residues long. The CDR3 sequence: CASSSLRGLNSYEQYF. CDR3 in DNA: TGTGCCAGCAGCTCCCTGCGAGGGCTCAACTCCTACGAGCAGTACTTC.

The chain joins TRBV9 to TRBJ2-1; TRBD2 aligns across 9 bases. Germline V gives CDR1 SGDLS, CDR2 YYNGEE. Trimming cost V 4 bases and J 1 base; bases outside gene matches: 6. The CDR3 is made up of 16 amino acids. In DNA form, the CDR3 reads TGTGCCAGCAGCCCACTAGCGGGCACATCCTACAATGAGCAGTTCTTC. Residues: CASSPLAGTSYNEQFF.

This sequence joins TRBV10-1 and TRBJ2-7, with 8 nucleotides matching TRBD1. The CDR3 has 14 residues. CDR1 is WNHNN and CDR2 is SYGVQD in the germline V gene (reference sequence). With V trimmed by 6 bases and J by 6 bases, 10 bases remained unmatched. The CDR3 sequence is CASSPTGAGTEQYF. CDR3 sequence (DNA): TGCGCCAGCAGCCCGACAGGGGCGGGTACCGAGCAGTACTTC.

The rearrangement links TRBV6-6 to TRBJ2-1, with 8 bases lining up with TRBD1. V was pared by 7 bases and J by 5 bases, with 10 bases of the junction left unmatched. Per the germline V gene, CDR1 is MNHNY and CDR2 is SVGAGI (reference sequence). This CDR3 spans 15 amino acids. The CDR3 DNA reads TGTGCCAGCACCTCGACAGGGGTGATGGACAATGAGCAGTTCTTC. This translates into CASTSTGVMDNEQFF.

Here the CDR3 reads CASSPPRAGENTEAFF. CDR3 coding DNA: TGTGCCAGCTCACCACCACGGGCCGGGGAGAACACTGAAGCTTTCTTT. The chain uses TRBV18 and TRBJ1-1; the D is unclear. V was shortened by 0 bases and J by 1 base, with 12 bases between the two germline ends. Germline CDR1 KGHSH, CDR2 LQKENI. The CDR3 has 16 residues.

In nucleotides, the CDR3 is TGTGCCACGTTCGAGCGGGGACCTCAAGAGCAGTACTTC. Protein: CATFERGPQEQYF. The V and J genes are TRBV6-6 and TRBJ2-7; 7 bases match TRBD2. CDR1 and CDR2 from the germline V gene are MNHNY and SVGAGI (reference sequence). The CDR3 contains 13 residues. Trimming removed 10 bases from V and 7 bases from J; junction bases left unmatched: 13.

This clone was seen more than once but under ten times. CDR3 coding DNA: TGTGCCAGCAGTTACTCGTCTGCGGGGGCCTACGAGCAGTACTTC. Residues: CASSYSSAGAYEQYF. J is TRBJ2-7 and V is TRBV6-5; TRBD2 agrees at 7 bases. The CDR3 covers 15 residues. Germline V gene data show CDR1 as MNHEY and CDR2 as SVGAGI. With V trimmed by 0 bases and J by 2 bases, 4 bases remained unmatched.

The chain combines TRBV7-2 with TRBJ2-7, with TRBD1 matching 7 bases. The CDR3 extends over 18 amino acids. Germline V lookup: CDR1 SGHTA, CDR2 FQGNSA. The junction had 15 bases not matched to a gene; V was cut back by 1 base and J by 3 bases. The chain's CDR3 is CASSLVAPIQGPYYEQYF. The CDR3 DNA follows: TGTGCCAGCAGCTTAGTAGCCCCTATACAGGGGCCCTACTACGAGCAGTACTTC.

The CDR3 region has the DNA TGTGCCAGCAGCGTAGAAGCCCGAAGCTCCTATAATTCACCCCTCCACTTT. Translation gives CASSVEARSSYNSPLHF. The chain links TRBV9 to TRBJ1-6; D unclear. This CDR3 region has 17 residues. V lost 0 bases and J lost 0, with 10 bases in between. Germline V gives CDR1 SGDLS, CDR2 YYNGEE.

The chain is built from TRBV4-3 and TRBJ2-1, with a tentative D call TRBD2 (6 bases). CDR1 and CDR2 from the germline V gene are LGHNA and YSLEER. V lost 0 bases and J 7 bases, leaving 22 bases between the germline ends. This CDR3 contains 18 residues. CDR3 DNA sequence: TGCGCCAGCAGCCAAGATAGTTTGGGGCGGGGTGGGGTAAATGAGCAGTTCTTC. This sequence encodes CASSQDSLGRGGVNEQFF.

The V gene is TRBV5-4, the J gene TRBJ2-7, with D possibly being TRBD1 (5 bases). The germline gives CDR1 SGHNT, CDR2 YYREEE (reference sequence). The CDR3 is made up of 15 amino acids. V was clipped by 4 bases and J by 4 bases, with 18 bases between them. The CDR3 sequence: CASSPDSGKGYEQYF. CDR3 in DNA: TGTGCCAGCAGCCCTGATTCAGGGAAGGGGTACGAGCAGTACTTC.

V and J are TRBV2 and TRBJ1-1, with D perhaps TRBD1 (6 bases). V gave up 10 bases and J gave up 1 base, with 16 bases separating them. This CDR3 has 14 amino acids. Looked up from germline, CDR1 is SNHLY and CDR2 is FYNNEI. The CDR3 region has the DNA TGTGCCACAACACAGGGACGGCGGAACACTGAAGCTTTCTTT. It is translated as CATTQGRRNTEAFF.

On this clone: A read error may account for a junction end that differs from germline. The chain joins TRBV9 to TRBJ2-3, with D possibly being TRBD2 (7 bases). Germline assignment: CDR1 SGDLS and CDR2 YYNGEE. CDR3 size: 17 residues. For the CDR3, the DNA is TGTGCCAGTAGCGTAGCCCTCCCGGGGGGCCTCACAGATACGCAGTATTTT. This gives the protein CASSVALPGGLTDTQYF.

The chain joins TRBV7-2 to TRBJ2-3; TRBD1 might be the D (5 bases). Germline V gene data show CDR1 as SGHTA and CDR2 as FQGNSA. The CDR3 consists of 16 residues. V gave up 1 base and J gave up 1 base, with 12 bases separating them. CDR3 DNA: TGTGCCAGCAGCTTAGGAACAGGATTTCGCACAGATACGCAGTATTTT. As protein: CASSLGTGFRTDTQYF.

This clone came up a few times. The J gene is TRBJ1-1, the V gene TRBV11-3; D is ambiguous. Germline V gives CDR1 SGHNT, CDR2 YENEEA. Trimming stripped 4 bases from V and 2 bases from J, with 17 bases between. The CDR3 contains 16 residues. The CDR3 DNA reads TGTGCCAGCAGCTCGGGTGGTAGAGCCTCAAACACTGAAGCTTTCTTT. Residues: CASSSGGRASNTEAFF.

The rearrangement uses TRBV29-1 and TRBJ2-5; 8 bases map to TRBD2. Germline V gene data show CDR1 as SQVTM and CDR2 as ANQGSEA. The V segment lost 6 bases and the J segment 2 bases; nucleotides outside the gene matches: 5. The CDR3 consists of 13 residues. In nucleotides, the CDR3 is TGCAGCGTGGCTCCTAGCGGGCAAGAGACCCAGTACTTC. As protein: CSVAPSGQETQYF.

The gene calls are TRBV7-2 and TRBJ1-6, with 7 bases lining up with TRBD1. CDR3 size: 15 residues. The ends lost 1 base at V and 8 bases at J; junction bases unmatched: 5. CDR1 and CDR2 from the germline V gene are SGHTA and FQGNSA. The CDR3, as DNA: TGTGCCAGCAGCTTAGAGAACAGGGGATATTCACCCCTCCACTTT. Translated, it gives CASSLENRGYSPLHF. Full variable domain (missing parts from reference TRBV7-2 and TRBJ1-6): GAGVSQSPSNKVTEKGKDVELRCDPISGHTALYWYRQSLGQGLEFLIYFQGNSAPDKSGLPSDRFSAERTGGSVSTLTIQRTQQEDSAVYLCASSLENRGYSPLHFGNGTRLTVT.

The rearrangement joins TRBV29-1 to TRBJ2-5, with 7 bases that match TRBD2. J lost 7 bases, V lost 5 bases, and 4 bases had no gene match. The CDR3 spans 11 residues. The germline V gene has CDR1 SQVTM and CDR2 ANQGSEA. CDR3 sequence: CSVTSEGTQYF. CDR3 bases: TGCAGCGTTACTAGCGAAGGGACCCAGTACTTC.

V gene TRBV6-4 combines with J gene TRBJ2-2, with D tentatively TRBD2 (6 bases). Trimming removed 0 bases at V and 7 bases at J, with 6 bases between. The CDR3 extends over 13 amino acids. Germline V gene sequence: CDR1 MRHNA, CDR2 SNTAGT. The CDR3 DNA reads as TGTGCCAGCAGTGACTCGACTAGCGGGGAGCTGTTTTTT. This codes for CASSDSTSGELFF.

In this sample, this clone turned up many times. The chain uses TRBV4-3 and TRBJ2-7; possibly TRBD1 for D (5 bases). Germline CDR1 reads LGHNA; CDR2 reads YSLEER. The CDR3 consists of 14 residues. The V end was cut by 2 bases, the J end by 4 bases, with 12 bases between. This chain's CDR3 is CASSQSREPYEQYF. CDR3 DNA sequence: TGCGCCAGCAGCCAAAGCAGGGAACCTTACGAGCAGTACTTC.

This clone was seen a handful of times. The chain couples TRBV10-1 to TRBJ1-4, with D possibly TRBD1 on 6 matching bases. Germline V lookup: CDR1 WNHNN, CDR2 SYGVQD (reference sequence). V shed 8 bases and J shed 5 bases, with 27 bases lying between them. The CDR3 loop spans 18 amino acids. DNA of the CDR3: TGCGCCAGCGACACCCCCGAAACAGGGAGGGCCCCCAATGAAAAACTGTTTTTT. Protein: CASDTPETGRAPNEKLFF.

In DNA, the CDR3 is TGTGCCAGCCACAGCGGGACTAGAGGTGTACTGGCCAAAAACATTCAGTACTTC. It is translated as CASHSGTRGVLAKNIQYF. The V call is TRBV7-2, the J call TRBJ2-4, with 8 positions matching TRBD2. The length of the CDR3 is 18 residues. From germline, CDR1 is SGHTA and CDR2 FQGNSA. Losses at the gene ends were 8 bases for V and 1 base for J; bases not matched to a gene: 16.

This clone was seen a single time. CDR3 sequence: CASSQGFILSAYEQYF. CDR3 in DNA: TGCGCCAGCAGCCAAGGGTTTATACTCTCGGCCTACGAGCAGTACTTC. J is TRBJ2-7 and V is TRBV4-1; D not resolved. Germline CDR1 and CDR2: MGHRA and YSYEKL. V lost 1 base to trimming and J lost 2 bases, with 15 bases between them. This CDR3 has 16 residues.

This clone has a single count. The chain links TRBV5-6 to TRBJ2-3; 7 nucleotides match TRBD2. The J segment lost 5 bases and the V segment lost 1 base, leaving 4 bases of the junction unmatched. CDR1 is SGHDT, CDR2 YYEEEE, per germline. CDR3 size: 14 residues. Written as DNA, the CDR3 is TGTGCCAGCAGCTTGCCAGCGGGGATAGATACGCAGTATTTT. Protein: CASSLPAGIDTQYF.

This chain joins TRBV9 and TRBJ2-1; D remains unclear. The CDR3 length is 15 residues. The germline gives CDR1 SGDLS, CDR2 YYNGEE. Trimming took off 0 bases at V and 6 bases at J, with 13 bases between the two ends. The CDR3 here is CASSVVSVYPNEQFF. The CDR3, as DNA: TGTGCCAGCAGCGTAGTCTCGGTGTATCCCAATGAGCAGTTCTTC.